The source of this T cell receptor beta chain is a study of response to subunit inactivated influenza vaccine. Study conclusions and caveats: Authors suggested each seasonal flu vaccination may recruit only limited numbers of new T cells.

Using its own MiXCR run on the RT-PCR reads, TCRdb lists one record per CDR3 protein. This sample has about 570,000 distinct CDR3 sequences, with 10% to 15% found just once. This clonotype was seen only a few times. Its antigen is not identified. The CDR3 loop spans 14 amino acids. Germline V gives CDR1 SGDLS, CDR2 YYNGEE. Trimming removed 2 bases at V and 8 bases at J, with 14 bases between. The chain combines TRBV9 with TRBJ2-4, with D maybe TRBD2 (5 bases). The clonotype comes from a man aged 50 to 60 who received an inactivated influenza vaccine. The sequencing used PBMCs from blood, collected on the day of vaccination. For the CDR3, the DNA is TGTGCCAGCAGCGTTGGAAGCCCCGGGGACATTCAGTACTTC. Translated, it gives CASSVGSPGDIQYF. Looking up the rest from reference TRBV9 and TRBJ2-4 gives the full variable domain: DSGVTQTPKHLITATGQRVTLRCSPRSGDLSVYWYQQSLDQGLQFLIQYYNGEERAKGNILERFSAQQFPDLHSELNLSSLELGDSALYFCASSVGSPGDIQYFGAGTRLSVL.